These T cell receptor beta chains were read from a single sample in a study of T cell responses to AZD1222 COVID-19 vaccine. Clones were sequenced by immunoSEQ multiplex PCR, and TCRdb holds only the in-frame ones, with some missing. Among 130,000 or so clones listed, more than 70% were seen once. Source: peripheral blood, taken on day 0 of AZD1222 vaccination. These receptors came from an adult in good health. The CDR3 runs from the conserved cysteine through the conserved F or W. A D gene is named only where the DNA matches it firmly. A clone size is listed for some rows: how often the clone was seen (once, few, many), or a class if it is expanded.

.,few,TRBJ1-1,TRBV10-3,CAISESRAGDVATEAFF,TGTGCCATCAGTGAGTCGAGGGCGGGTGACGTGGCCACTGAAGCTTTCTTT
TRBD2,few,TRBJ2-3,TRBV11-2,CASSHLAGGILSRRYF,TGTGCCAGCAGCCACCTAGCGGGGGGGATACTATCGAGGCGGTATTTT
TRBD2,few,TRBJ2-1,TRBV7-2,CASSLTAGGLVNEQFF,TGTGCCAGCAGCTTAACGGCGGGGGGCCTAGTGAATGAGCAGTTCTTC
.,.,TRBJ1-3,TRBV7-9,CASSLARATKNF,TGTGCCAGCAGCTTAGCGAGGGCGACAAAAAATTTT
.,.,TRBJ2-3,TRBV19,CASSWGSGDTQYF,TGTGCCAGTAGCTGGGGGTCGGGAGATACGCAGTATTTT
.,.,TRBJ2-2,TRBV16,CASSQSAATGELFF,TGTGCCAGCAGCCAATCGGCAGCCACCGGGGAGCTGTTTTTT
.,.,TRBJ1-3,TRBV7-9,CASSLDASGNTIYF,TGTGCCAGCAGCTTAGATGCTTCTGGAAACACCATATATTTT
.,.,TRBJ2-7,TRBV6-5,CASLRSSDEQYF,TGTGCCAGCTTGAGGTCGTCCGACGAGCAGTACTTC
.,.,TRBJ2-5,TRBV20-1,CSATLRGTQYF,TGCAGTGCTACCCTGCGTGGGACCCAGTACTTC
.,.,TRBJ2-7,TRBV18,CASSSNRDPYEQYF,TGTGCCAGCTCGTCAAACCGGGACCCCTACGAGCAGTACTTC
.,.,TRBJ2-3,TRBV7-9,CASSLGLGPDTQYF,TGTGCCAGCAGCTTAGGATTAGGGCCAGATACGCAGTATTTT
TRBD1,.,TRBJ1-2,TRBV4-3,CASSQDPGGGGYTF,TGCGCCAGCAGCCAAGATCCAGGGGGTGGTGGCTACACCTTC
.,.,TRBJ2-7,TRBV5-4,CASSTLAGYEQYF,TGTGCCAGCAGCACCTTGGCTGGGTACGAGCAGTACTTC
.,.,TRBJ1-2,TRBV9,CASSPQEGNYGYTF,TGTGCCAGCAGCCCCCAAGAGGGTAACTATGGCTACACCTTC
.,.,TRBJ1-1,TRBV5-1,CASSSLTLGNTEAFF,TGCGCCAGCAGCTCTCTAACACTGGGGAACACTGAAGCTTTCTTT
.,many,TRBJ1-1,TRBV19,CASSWLNTEAFF,TGTGCCAGTAGTTGGTTGAACACTGAAGCTTTCTTT
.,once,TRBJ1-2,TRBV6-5,CASSLQGHGYTF,TGTGCCAGCAGTCTCCAGGGCCATGGCTACACCTTC
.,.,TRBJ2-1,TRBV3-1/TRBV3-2,CASSQEWAEGEQFF,TGTGCCAGCAGCCAAGAATGGGCGGAAGGTGAGCAGTTCTTC
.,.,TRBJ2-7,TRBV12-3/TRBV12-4,CASSLQGFVEQYF,TGTGCCAGCAGTTTACAAGGATTTGTCGAGCAGTACTTC
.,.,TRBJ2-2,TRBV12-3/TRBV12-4,CASSYSGPGELFF,TGTGCCAGCAGCTATAGCGGCCCCGGGGAGCTGTTTTTT
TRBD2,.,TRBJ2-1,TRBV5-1,CASSAGDEIYNEQFF,TGCGCCAGCAGCGCGGGGGACGAAATTTACAATGAGCAGTTCTTC
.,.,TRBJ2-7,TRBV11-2,CASSLIYGRSYEQYF,TGTGCCAGCAGCTTAATCTACGGCAGGTCCTACGAGCAGTACTTC
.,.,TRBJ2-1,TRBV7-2,CASSLRRSLNEQFF,TGTGCCAGCAGCCTCCGGAGGAGTCTCAATGAGCAGTTCTTC
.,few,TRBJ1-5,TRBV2,CASRALNDQPQHF,TGTGCCAGCAGGGCCTTGAATGATCAGCCCCAGCATTTT
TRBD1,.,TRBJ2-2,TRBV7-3,CASSLTMQGALNTGELFF,TGTGCCAGCAGCTTAACGATGCAGGGGGCCCTTAACACCGGGGAGCTGTTTTTT
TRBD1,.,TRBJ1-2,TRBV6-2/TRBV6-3,CASSYSTGNYGYTF,TGTGCCAGCAGTTACTCGACAGGGAACTATGGCTACACCTTC
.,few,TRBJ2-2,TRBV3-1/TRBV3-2,CASSPTPNTGELFF,TGTGCCAGCAGCCCTACCCCGAACACCGGGGAGCTGTTTTTT
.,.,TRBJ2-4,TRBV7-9,CASSLIRVAGKNIQYF,TGTGCCAGCAGCCTCATTCGGGTGGCCGGTAAAAACATTCAGTACTTC
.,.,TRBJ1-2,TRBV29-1,CSVEDQLGAGVKWGYTF,TGCAGCGTTGAAGATCAGCTGGGTGCGGGGGTGAAGTGGGGCTACACCTTC
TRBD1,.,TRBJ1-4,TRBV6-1,CASIAGGGEKLFF,TGTGCCAGCATTGCAGGGGGTGGGGAAAAACTGTTTTTT
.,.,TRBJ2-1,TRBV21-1,CASSKGDSSYNEQFF,TGTGCCAGCAGCAAAGGGGACAGCTCCTACAATGAGCAGTTCTTC
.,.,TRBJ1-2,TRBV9,CASTRMTDLNYGYTF,TGTGCCAGCACCCGGATGACGGACCTTAACTATGGCTACACCTTC